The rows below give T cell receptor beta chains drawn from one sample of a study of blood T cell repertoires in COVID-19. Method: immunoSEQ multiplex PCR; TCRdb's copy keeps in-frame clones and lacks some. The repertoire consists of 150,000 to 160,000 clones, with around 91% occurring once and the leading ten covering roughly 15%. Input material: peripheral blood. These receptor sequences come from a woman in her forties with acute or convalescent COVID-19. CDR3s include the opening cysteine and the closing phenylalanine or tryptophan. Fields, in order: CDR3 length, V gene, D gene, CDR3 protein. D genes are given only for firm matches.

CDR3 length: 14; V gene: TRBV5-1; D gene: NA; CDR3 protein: CASSLSTVADTQYF
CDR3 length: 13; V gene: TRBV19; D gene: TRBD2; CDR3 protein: CASSSSGGGELFF
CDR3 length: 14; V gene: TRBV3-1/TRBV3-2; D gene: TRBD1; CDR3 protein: CASSQSDRDIEAFF
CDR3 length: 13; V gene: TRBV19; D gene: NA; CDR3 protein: CASSGGGYTEAFF
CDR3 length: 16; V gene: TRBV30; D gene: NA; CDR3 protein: CAWSVLGNRENTEAFF
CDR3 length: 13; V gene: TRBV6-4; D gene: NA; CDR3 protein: CASRTGLNTEAFF
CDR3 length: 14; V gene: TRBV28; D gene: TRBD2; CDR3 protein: CASSPGGVQETQYF
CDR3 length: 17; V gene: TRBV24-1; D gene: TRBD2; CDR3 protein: CATSDFRVAGGYDTQYF
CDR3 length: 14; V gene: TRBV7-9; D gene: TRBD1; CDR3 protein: CASAARTGVYEQYF
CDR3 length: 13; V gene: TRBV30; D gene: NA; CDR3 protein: CAWSVRVSAEQFF
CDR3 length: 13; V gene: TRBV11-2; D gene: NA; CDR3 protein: CASSLDRGGELFF
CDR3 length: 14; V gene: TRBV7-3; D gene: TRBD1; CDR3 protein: CASSSGGMNTEAFF
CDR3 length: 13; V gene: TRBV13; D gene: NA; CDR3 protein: CASSFGRNQPQHF
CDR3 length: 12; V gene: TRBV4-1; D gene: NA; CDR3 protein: CASSPDKLTQYF
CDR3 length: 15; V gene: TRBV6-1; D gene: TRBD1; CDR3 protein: CASSEEGAMFKAYTF
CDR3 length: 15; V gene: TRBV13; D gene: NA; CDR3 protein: CASSLDQGMVGEQYF
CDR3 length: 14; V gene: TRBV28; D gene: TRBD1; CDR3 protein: CASRRGQPSYEQYF
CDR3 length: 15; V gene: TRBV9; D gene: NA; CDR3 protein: CASSVSGQMNTEAFF
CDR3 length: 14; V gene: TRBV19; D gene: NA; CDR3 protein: CASSISGSNQPQHF
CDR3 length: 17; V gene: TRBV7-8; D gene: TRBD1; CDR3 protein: CASSLARDRSSGNTIYF
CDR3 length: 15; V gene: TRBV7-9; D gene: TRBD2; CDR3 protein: CASSLSGGLLYEQYF
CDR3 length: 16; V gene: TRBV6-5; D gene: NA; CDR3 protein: CASSYSIAVSNQPQHF
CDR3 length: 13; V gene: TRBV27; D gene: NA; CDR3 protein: CASSLSGANVLTF
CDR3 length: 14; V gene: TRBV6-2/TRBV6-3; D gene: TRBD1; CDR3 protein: CASSTQGRHQPQHF
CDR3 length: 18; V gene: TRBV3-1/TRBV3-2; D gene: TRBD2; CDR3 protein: CASSLGLAGGGSYNEQFF
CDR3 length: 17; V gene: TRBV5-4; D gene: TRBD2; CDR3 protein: CASSLNWGLALTGELFF
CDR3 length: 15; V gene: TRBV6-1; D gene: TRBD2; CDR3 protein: CASSELAGYTDTQYF
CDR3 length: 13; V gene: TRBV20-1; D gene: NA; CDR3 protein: CSASGKGPAEQYF
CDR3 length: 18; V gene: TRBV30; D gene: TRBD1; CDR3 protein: CAWGTPHLTGWAQETQYF
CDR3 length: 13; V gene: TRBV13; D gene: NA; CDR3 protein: CASSPSDNYGYTF
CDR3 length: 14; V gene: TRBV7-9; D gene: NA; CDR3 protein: CASSPRQAPPGYTF
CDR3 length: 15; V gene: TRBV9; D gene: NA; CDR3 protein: CASSAPTAGNTEAFF
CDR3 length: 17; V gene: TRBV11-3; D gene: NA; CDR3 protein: CASSLAPPQISGNTIYF
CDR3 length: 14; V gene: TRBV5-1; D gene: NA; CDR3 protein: CASSEQPSNQPQHF
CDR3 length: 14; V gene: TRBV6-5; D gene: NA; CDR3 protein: CASTGHKTSYEQYF
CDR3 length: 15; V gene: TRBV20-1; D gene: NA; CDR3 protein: CSASRGAFSTDTQYF
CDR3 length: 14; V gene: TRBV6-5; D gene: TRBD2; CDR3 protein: CASQGLAGTDTQYF
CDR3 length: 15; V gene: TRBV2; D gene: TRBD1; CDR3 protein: CASSEKAGGPYEQYF
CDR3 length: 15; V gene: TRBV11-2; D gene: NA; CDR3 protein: CASSLVWGDHGEQFF
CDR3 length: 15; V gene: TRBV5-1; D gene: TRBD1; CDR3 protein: CASRYRQGSTDTQYF
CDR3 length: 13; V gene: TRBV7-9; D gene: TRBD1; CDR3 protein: CASSKDRDQPQHF
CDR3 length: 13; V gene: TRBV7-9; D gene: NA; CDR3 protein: CASSLNRNEKLFF
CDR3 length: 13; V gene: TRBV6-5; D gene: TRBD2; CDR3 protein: CASILNHSGTQFF
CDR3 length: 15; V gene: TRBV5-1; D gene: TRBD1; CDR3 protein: CASSPGDRVSDTQYF